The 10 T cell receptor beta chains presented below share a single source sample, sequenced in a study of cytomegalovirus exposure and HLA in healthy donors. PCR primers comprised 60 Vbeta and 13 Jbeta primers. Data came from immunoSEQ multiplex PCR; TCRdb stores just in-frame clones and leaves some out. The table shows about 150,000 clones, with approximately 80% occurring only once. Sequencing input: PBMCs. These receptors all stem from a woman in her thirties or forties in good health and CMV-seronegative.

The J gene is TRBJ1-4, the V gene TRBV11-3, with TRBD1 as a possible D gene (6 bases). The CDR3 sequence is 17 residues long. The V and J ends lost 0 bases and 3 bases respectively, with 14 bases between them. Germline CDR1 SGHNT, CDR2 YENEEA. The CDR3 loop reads CASSLDSRQDANEKLFF. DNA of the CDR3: TGTGCCAGCAGCTTAGATTCGAGACAGGATGCTAATGAAAAACTGTTTTTT.

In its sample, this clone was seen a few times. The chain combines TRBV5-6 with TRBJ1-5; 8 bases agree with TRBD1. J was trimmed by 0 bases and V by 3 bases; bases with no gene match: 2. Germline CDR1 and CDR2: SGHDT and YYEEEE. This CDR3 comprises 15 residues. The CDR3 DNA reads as TGTGCCAGCAGCTACAGGGGGACTAGCAATCAGCCCCAGCATTTT. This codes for CASSYRGTSNQPQHF. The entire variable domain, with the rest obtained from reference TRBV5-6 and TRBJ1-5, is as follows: DAGVTQSPTHLIKTRGQQVTLRCSPKSGHDTVSWYQQALGQGPQFIFQYYEEEERQRGNFPDRFSGHQFPNYSSELNVNALLLGDSALYLCASSYRGTSNQPQHFGDGTRLSIL.

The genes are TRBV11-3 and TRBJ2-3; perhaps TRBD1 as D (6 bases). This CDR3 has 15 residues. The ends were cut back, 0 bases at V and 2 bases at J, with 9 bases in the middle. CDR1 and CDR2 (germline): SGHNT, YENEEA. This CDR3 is CASSLEGDITDTQYF. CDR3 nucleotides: TGTGCCAGCAGCTTAGAGGGGGACATCACAGATACGCAGTATTTT.

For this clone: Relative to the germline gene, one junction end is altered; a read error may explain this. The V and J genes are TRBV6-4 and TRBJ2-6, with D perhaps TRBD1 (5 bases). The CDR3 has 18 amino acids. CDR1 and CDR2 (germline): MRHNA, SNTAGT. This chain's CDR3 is CASSDSDLGASGANGLTF. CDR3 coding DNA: TGTGCCAGCAGTGACTCTGACTTAGGGGCCTCTGGGGCCAACGGCCTGACTTTC.

CDR3 loop: CASSPGTSGGEGETQYF. CDR3 nucleotide sequence: TGCGCCAGCAGCCCCGGGACTAGCGGGGGAGAGGGGGAGACCCAGTACTTC. This sequence joins TRBV5-1 and TRBJ2-5; TRBD2 matches at 14 bases. Per the germline V gene, CDR1 is SGHRS and CDR2 is YFSETQ. The V and J ends lost 4 bases and 5 bases, in that order; junction bases with no gene match: 10. The CDR3 length is 17 residues. The variable domain in full, with the rest retrieved from reference TRBV5-1 and TRBJ2-5, is KAGVTQTPRYLIKTRGQQVTLSCSPISGHRSVSWYQQTPGQGLQFLFEYFSETQRNKGNFPGRFSGRQFSNSRSEMNVSTLELGDSALYLCASSPGTSGGEGETQYFGPGTRLLVL.

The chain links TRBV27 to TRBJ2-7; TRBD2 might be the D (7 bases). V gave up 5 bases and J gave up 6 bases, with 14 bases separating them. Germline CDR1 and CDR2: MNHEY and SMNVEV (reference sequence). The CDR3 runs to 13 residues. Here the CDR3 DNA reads TGTGCCAGCAGTCTCGGGGGGCCGAGCGAGCAGTACTTC. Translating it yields CASSLGGPSEQYF.

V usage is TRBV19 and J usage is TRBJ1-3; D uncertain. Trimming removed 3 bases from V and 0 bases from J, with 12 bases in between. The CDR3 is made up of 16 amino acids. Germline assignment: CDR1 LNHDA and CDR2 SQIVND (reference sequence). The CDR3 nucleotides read TGTGCCAGTAGTATCTTAGCAAAGGACTCTGGAAACACCATATATTTT. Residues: CASSILAKDSGNTIYF. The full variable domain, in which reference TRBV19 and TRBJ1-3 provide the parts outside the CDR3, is DGGITQSPKYLFRKEGQNVTLSCEQNLNHDAMYWYRQDPGQGLRLIYYSQIVNDFQKGDIAEGYSVSREKKESFPLTVTSAQKNPTAFYLCASSILAKDSGNTIYFGEGSWLTVV.

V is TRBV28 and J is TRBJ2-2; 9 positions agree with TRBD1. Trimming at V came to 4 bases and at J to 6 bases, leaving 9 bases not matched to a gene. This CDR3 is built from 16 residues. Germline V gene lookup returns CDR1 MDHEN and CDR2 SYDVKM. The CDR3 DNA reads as TGTGCCAGCAGTTCCCCCGGGACAGGGCAGGCCGGGGAGCTGTTTTTT. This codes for CASSSPGTGQAGELFF.

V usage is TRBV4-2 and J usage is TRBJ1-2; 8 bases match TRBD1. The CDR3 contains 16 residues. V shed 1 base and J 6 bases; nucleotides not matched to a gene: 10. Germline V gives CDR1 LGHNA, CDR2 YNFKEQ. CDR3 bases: TGTGCCAGCAGCCAAGGGCTTAAATCAGGGGGCCATGGCTACACCTTC. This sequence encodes CASSQGLKSGGHGYTF.

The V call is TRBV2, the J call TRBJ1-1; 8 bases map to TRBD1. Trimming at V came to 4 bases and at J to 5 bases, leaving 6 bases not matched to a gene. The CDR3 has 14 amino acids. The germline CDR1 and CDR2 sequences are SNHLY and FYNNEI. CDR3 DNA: TGTGCCAGCAGTGCTCAGGGGGCGCAGACTGAAGCTTTCTTT. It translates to CASSAQGAQTEAFF.